What follows are 4 T cell receptor beta chains derived from one specimen sequenced in a study of T cell responses to AZD1222 COVID-19 vaccine. Sequenced by immunoSEQ multiplex PCR; TCRdb stores in-frame clones only, minus some. The table lists around 97,000 clones, 91% of them singletons. Sample: peripheral blood, taken on day 0 of AZD1222 vaccination. Source of these receptors: an adult in good health.

The chain combines TRBV28 with TRBJ1-5, with D possibly being TRBD1 (6 bases). V was clipped by 3 bases and J by 1 base, with 10 bases between them. CDR1 and CDR2 (germline): MDHEN, SYDVKM. This CDR3 comprises 15 residues. CDR3 region: CASSLMGHSNQPQHF. The DNA for the CDR3 is TGTGCCAGCAGTTTGATGGGACACAGCAATCAGCCCCAGCATTTT.

J is TRBJ2-7 and V is TRBV18, with D perhaps matching TRBD2 (6 bases). CDR3 size: 12 residues. Germline V lookup: CDR1 KGHSH, CDR2 LQKENI. With 6 bases removed from V and 7 bases from J, the gap between germline ends came to 13 bases. This CDR3 reads CASSPTAGEQYF. DNA for the CDR3: TGTGCCAGCTCCCCCACAGCGGGTGAGCAGTACTTC. Combining the CDR3 with reference TRBV18 and TRBJ2-7 gives the whole variable domain NAGVMQNPRHLVRRRGQEARLRCSPMKGHSHVYWYRQLPEEGLKFMVYLQKENIIDESGMPKERFSAEFPKEGPSILRIQQVVRGDSAAYFCASSPTAGEQYFGPGTRLTVT.

This chain connects TRBV15 to TRBJ2-1; 9 bases agree with TRBD2. V trimming: 2 bases; J trimming: 4 bases; junction bases outside the gene matches: 3. The CDR3 sequence is 15 residues long. The germline V gene encodes CDR1 LNHNV and CDR2 YYDKDF (reference sequence). CDR3 in DNA: TGTGCCACCAGCAGACGTCTAGCGGGATACAATGAGCAGTTCTTC. Translating it yields CATSRRLAGYNEQFF. The entire variable domain, with the rest obtained from reference TRBV15 and TRBJ2-1, is as follows: DAMVIQNPRYQVTQFGKPVTLSCSQTLNHNVMYWYQQKSSQAPKLLFHYYDKDFNNEADTPDNFQSRRPNTSFCFLDIRSPGLGDTAMYLCATSRRLAGYNEQFFGPGTRLTVL.

This chain uses TRBV15 with TRBJ2-5; TRBD1 agrees at 11 bases. Germline CDR1 reads LNHNV; CDR2 reads YYDKDF (reference sequence). With 0 bases clipped from V and 7 bases from J, the junction kept 10 bases outside the gene matches. This CDR3 region has 17 residues. CDR3 sequence (DNA): TGTGCCACCAGCAGAGAGCTCGGACAGGGGGCAGGTGGGACCCAGTACTTC. This gives the protein CATSRELGQGAGGTQYF.